A single sample gave rise to the 20 T cell receptor beta chains below, sequenced in a study of control samples from healthy donors and cancer patients. Method: immunoSEQ multiplex PCR; TCRdb's copy keeps in-frame clones and lacks some. This sample has 97,000 or so clones, with around 90% found just once. The sample consisted of blood. These receptors all come from a woman younger than 30 in good health.

V gene TRBV24-1 combines with J gene TRBJ2-3; a possible D gene is TRBD1 (6 bases). CDR1 and CDR2 from the germline V gene are KGHDR and SFDVKD. V lost 4 bases and J lost 2, with 15 bases in between. This CDR3 comprises 16 residues. As DNA, the CDR3 is TGTGCCACCAGTGACCCCCGTGGGGACAACACAGATACGCAGTATTTT. It is translated as CATSDPRGDNTDTQYF.

This chain connects TRBV24-1 to TRBJ2-7, with TRBD1 as a possible D gene (6 bases). The germline V gene has CDR1 KGHDR and CDR2 SFDVKD. The CDR3 spans 16 residues. V lost 3 bases and J 2 bases, leaving 16 bases between the germline ends. CDR3 sequence: CATSDADREGTYEQYF. CDR3 nucleotides: TGTGCCACCAGTGATGCGGACAGAGAGGGAACCTACGAGCAGTACTTC.

CDR3 DNA: TGTGCCAGCAGTTACTCGAAAGGGGCTGGAAACACCATATATTTT. Encoded protein: CASSYSKGAGNTIYF. The genes are TRBV6-5 and TRBJ1-3, with D possibly TRBD1 on 5 matching bases. Germline CDR1 and CDR2: MNHEY and SVGAGI. The CDR3 runs to 15 residues. The V gene lost 0 bases and the J gene lost 2 bases, with 8 bases spanning the gap.

The chain is built from TRBV28 and TRBJ2-1, with TRBD1 matching over 9 bases. V gave up 5 bases and J gave up 7 bases; unmatched junction bases: 9. Germline V gene lookup returns CDR1 MDHEN and CDR2 SYDVKM. The CDR3 runs 15 residues. The CDR3 DNA reads TGTGCCAGCAGTGGAACCGGGACAGGGACGAATGAGCAGTTCTTC. Translation: CASSGTGTGTNEQFF. The full variable domain, rest sourced from reference TRBV28 and TRBJ2-1, is DVKVTQSSRYLVKRTGEKVFLECVQDMDHENMFWYRQDPGLGLRLIYFSYDVKMKEKGDIPEGYSVSREKKERFSLILESASTNQTSMYLCASSGTGTGTNEQFFGPGTRLTVL.

The chain links TRBV30 to TRBJ2-7; D gene ambiguous. Between the trimmed V and J ends, which lost 2 bases and 2 bases, there was a span of 13 bases. Looked up from germline, CDR1 is GTSNPN and CDR2 is SVGIG (reference sequence). The CDR3 covers 14 residues. CDR3 loop: CAWSPTRAAYEQYF. The CDR3 DNA reads TGTGCCTGGAGTCCTACTCGGGCAGCCTACGAGCAGTACTTC.

The chain has TRBV5-5 and TRBJ2-7, with 8 bases matching TRBD2. Germline values: CDR1 SGHKS, CDR2 YYEKEE (reference sequence). The J segment lost 3 bases and the V segment lost 3 bases, leaving 2 bases of the junction unmatched. The CDR3 length is 13 residues. CDR3: CASSWGLGYEQYF. As DNA, the CDR3 is TGTGCCAGCAGCTGGGGACTAGGCTACGAGCAGTACTTC. The full variable domain, completed using reference TRBV5-5 and TRBJ2-7, is DAGVTQSPTHLIKTRGQQVTLRCSPISGHKSVSWYQQVLGQGPQFIFQYYEKEERGRGNFPDRFSARQFPNYSSELNVNALLLGDSALYLCASSWGLGYEQYFGPGTRLTVT.

The V and J genes are TRBV3-1 (or the pseudogene TRBV3-2) and TRBJ1-2, with a weak D call TRBD1 (6 bases). The CDR3 covers 15 residues. The V gene lost 4 bases and the J gene lost 2 bases, with 14 bases spanning the gap. The germline gives CDR1 LGHDT, CDR2 YNNKEL (reference sequence). CDR3 sequence: CASSRKGGRNYGYTF. CDR3 nucleotide sequence: TGTGCCAGCAGCCGGAAGGGGGGGCGAAACTATGGCTACACCTTC.

This rearrangement joins TRBV6-5 to TRBJ2-7; D uncertain. The CDR3 consists of 14 residues. Per the germline V gene, CDR1 is MNHEY and CDR2 is SVGAGI. Trimming took 8 bases from V and 7 from J, leaving 21 bases between them. The chain's CDR3 is CASHGSGLAVEQYF. CDR3 in DNA: TGTGCCAGCCACGGCAGTGGGCTGGCGGTGGAGCAGTACTTC.

This clone was recorded once. The chain combines TRBV4-3 with TRBJ1-2; no definite D call. Between the trimmed V and J ends, which lost 1 base and 0 bases, there was a span of 9 bases. Germline V gene sequence: CDR1 LGHNA, CDR2 YSLEER. This CDR3 comprises 15 residues. CDR3 amino acids: CASSQGGDPNYGYTF. Written as DNA, the CDR3 is TGCGCCAGCAGCCAAGGGGGAGACCCTAACTATGGCTACACCTTC.

The chain links TRBV4-3 to TRBJ1-1; maybe TRBD1 (5 bases). Looked up from germline, CDR1 is LGHNA and CDR2 is YSLEER. This CDR3 comprises 15 residues. The V end lost 0 bases, the J end lost 1 base, and 9 bases lay between the germline ends. DNA of the CDR3: TGCGCCAGCAGCCAAGACGGGGGGAAGAACACTGAAGCTTTCTTT. Its translation: CASSQDGGKNTEAFF.

The chain is built from TRBV24-1 and TRBJ2-3, with a tentative D call TRBD1 (6 bases). V was clipped by 10 bases and J by 6 bases, with 22 bases between them. Germline-derived CDR1 and CDR2 are KGHDR and SFDVKD. CDR3 length: 15 residues. The DNA of the CDR3 is TGTGCCACAGCAGAAACAGGGTCCAGCGCGGATACGCAGTATTTT. Translation gives CATAETGSSADTQYF.

The chain employs TRBV5-1 and TRBJ2-7; 16 bases are shared with TRBD2. With V trimmed by 4 bases and J by 2 bases, 9 bases remained unmatched. Germline CDR1 and CDR2: SGHRS and YFSETQ. CDR3 size: 18 residues. The CDR3 DNA is TGCGCCAGCAGCCCAGCGGGACTAGCGGGAGGGTTAACCTACGAGCAGTACTTC. Translation gives CASSPAGLAGGLTYEQYF.

This chain joins TRBV13 and TRBJ2-3; 10 positions agree with TRBD1. CDR3 length: 16 residues. J gave up 3 bases and V 4 bases, and 7 bases lay outside the gene matches. CDR1 is PRHDT, CDR2 FYEKMQ, per germline (reference sequence). The CDR3 nucleotides read TGTGCCAGCAGCTCGGGACAGGGGACTGTAACAGATACGCAGTATTTT. Translating it yields CASSSGQGTVTDTQYF.

This clone was seen just once. The V and J genes are TRBV15 and TRBJ1-5; TRBD1 is a possible D gene (5 bases). V was shortened by 0 bases and J by 6 bases, with 12 bases between the two germline ends. The length of the CDR3 is 15 residues. The germline gives CDR1 LNHNV, CDR2 YYDKDF (reference sequence). CDR3 protein: CATSRDKGLGQPQHF. The CDR3 nucleotides are TGTGCCACCAGCAGAGATAAGGGGCTTGGTCAGCCCCAGCATTTT.

CDR3 bases: TGTGCCAGCAGTGATTATGCAAGCTCCTATAATTCACCCCTCCACTTT. Translating gives CASSDYASSYNSPLHF. The chain links TRBV25-1 to TRBJ1-6; D not certain. This CDR3 is 16 amino acids long. Germline CDR1 reads MGHDK; CDR2 reads SYGVNS. V was cut by 3 bases and J by 0 bases, with 9 bases left in between.

The chain is built from TRBV4-3 and TRBJ2-3, with TRBD2 matching over 8 bases. The CDR3 runs to 15 residues. V trimming: 4 bases; J trimming: 4 bases; junction bases outside the gene matches: 7. Germline values: CDR1 LGHNA, CDR2 YSLEER. The CDR3 here is CASSPSGSGADTQYF. CDR3 nucleotides: TGCGCCAGCAGCCCCAGCGGGAGCGGCGCAGATACGCAGTATTTT.

The V gene is TRBV30, the J gene TRBJ1-1; D gene unclear. Germline V gene data show CDR1 as GTSNPN and CDR2 as SVGIG (reference sequence). The CDR3 is 11 residues long. With 0 bases removed from V and 9 bases from J, the gap between germline ends came to 8 bases. As DNA, the CDR3 is TGTGCCTGGAGTGTGTTAGGGAAAGCTTTCTTT. It yields the protein CAWSVLGKAFF. Full variable domain (rest looked up from reference TRBV30 and TRBJ1-1): SQTIHQWPATLVQPVGSPLSLECTVEGTSNPNLYWYRQAAGRGLQLLFYSVGIGQISSEVPQNLSASRPQDRQFILSSKKLLLSDSGFYLCAWSVLGKAFFGQGTRLTVV.

The CDR3 coding sequence is TGCAGCGTCTACAACCCAGGAGAAGAGACCCAGTACTTC. Translation: CSVYNPGEETQYF. V and J are TRBV29-1 and TRBJ2-5; D remains unclear. Per germline, CDR1 SQVTM and CDR2 ANQGSEA. This CDR3 contains 13 residues. The V end lost 6 bases, the J end lost 3 bases, and 14 bases lay between the germline ends.

This chain joins TRBV5-6 and TRBJ2-1; D is undetermined. CDR3 length: 16 amino acids. Germline V CDR1 and CDR2: SGHDT, YYEEEE. V shed 4 bases and J shed 0 bases, with 14 bases lying between them. CDR3 sequence reads: CASSLGRISSYNEQFF. The CDR3 bases are TGTGCCAGCAGCCTCGGACGGATCAGCTCCTACAATGAGCAGTTCTTC.

The chain combines TRBV3-1 (or the pseudogene TRBV3-2) with TRBJ2-3, with 10 bases fitting TRBD2. This CDR3 region has 16 residues. Germline V gene lookup returns CDR1 LGHDT and CDR2 YNNKEL (reference sequence). V lost 0 bases, J lost 5 bases, and 5 bases stayed unmatched. This CDR3 reads CASSQDPTSGLDTQYF. CDR3 nucleotide sequence: TGTGCCAGCAGCCAAGATCCGACTAGCGGGTTAGATACGCAGTATTTT.